One sample yielded the 9 T cell receptor beta chains listed below, sequenced in a study of prognosis after radiotherapy for stage I lung cancer. With two-round multiplex PCR, TCR beta CDR3 sequences were amplified from genomic DNA. Amplification during the initial PCR round employed primers specific to each TRBV and TRBJ gene. TCRdb called the multiplex PCR reads again in MiXCR, with one record for every CDR3 protein. The table has fewer than 25,000 distinct CDR3 sequences, 35% to 40% seen once. Sequenced material: PBMCs, taken before or after stereotactic body radiation therapy (not recorded which). These receptors were taken from a donor aged 50 or older with non-small cell lung cancer.

This chain uses TRBV14 with TRBJ2-5; TRBD2 might be the D (6 bases). Trimming stripped 1 base from V and 4 bases from J, with 13 bases between. The CDR3 runs to 15 residues. Germline-derived CDR1 and CDR2 are SGHDN and FVKESK. The CDR3 is CASSQGGGKVETQYF. CDR3 sequence (DNA): TGTGCCAGCAGCCAAGGAGGCGGGAAGGTAGAGACCCAGTACTTC.

Remarks on this clonotype: The CDR3 end shows no conserved phenylalanine or tryptophan, and so a read error is likely. The J gene is TRBJ1-2, the V gene TRBV28, with unresolved D. With 2 bases removed from V and 5 bases from J, the gap between germline ends came to 12 bases. Germline lookup yields CDR1 MDHEN and CDR2 SYDVKM. This CDR3 contains 14 residues. CDR3 sequence (DNA): TGTGCCAGCAGTTTAGGGGTTAAAGTGTATGGCTACACCCTC. Protein product: CASSLGVKVYGYTL.

Regarding this clonotype: A much larger clone lies one base from this, so it may be a read error. This chain joins TRBV18 and TRBJ1-1; D is unclear. Deletions cut 2 bases from V and 1 base from J, with 5 bases between. Germline values: CDR1 KGHSH, CDR2 LQKENI. The CDR3 is made up of 13 amino acids. CDR3 sequence (DNA): TGTGCCAGCTCACCAGTGTCGAACACTGAAGCTTTCTTT. Its protein product is CASSPVSNTEAFF.

This clonotype was seen many times. V usage is TRBV12-5 and J usage is TRBJ2-7; D gene unclear. Germline loops: CDR1 LGHNT, CDR2 FRNRAP. The CDR3 covers 15 residues. V shed 5 bases and J shed 0 bases, with 14 bases lying between them. The CDR3 DNA is TGTGCTAGTGGTCCCTCGCGAGGAGCCTCCTACGAGCAGTACTTC. It is translated as CASGPSRGASYEQYF.

As regards this clonotype: A clone one base away is much larger, so this may be a read error. The rearrangement joins TRBV9 to TRBJ2-5; D unclear. Per the germline V gene, CDR1 is SGDLS and CDR2 is YYNGEE. The CDR3 covers 14 residues. The CDR3 coding sequence is TGTGCCAGCAGAGTAGGGCCCATAAAAGAGACCCAGTACTTC. It translates to CASRVGPIKETQYF.

This clonotype was counted only a few times. This chain links TRBV7-2 with TRBJ2-3; the D call may be TRBD1 or TRBD2 (5 bases each). V was pared by 2 bases and J by 4 bases, with 10 bases between. Germline V gene lookup returns CDR1 SGHTA and CDR2 FQGNSA. The CDR3 sequence is 14 residues long. CDR3 sequence (DNA): TGTGCCAGCAGCTTAAGGGACGGGCCAGATACGCAGTATTTT. This sequence encodes CASSLRDGPDTQYF.

This clonotype was detected ten times or more. A much larger clone differs by one base, so this may be a read error. The V and J genes are TRBV6-1 and TRBJ2-2; TRBD2 agrees at 12 bases. This CDR3 spans 15 amino acids. Germline V CDR1 and CDR2: MNHNS, SASEGT. The DNA of the CDR3 is TGTGCCAGCATGAGGGGACTAGCGGGCACCGGGGGGCTGTTTTTT. It specifies CASMRGLAGTGGLFF.

The gene calls are TRBV6-4 and TRBJ2-1; D not certain. This CDR3 has 14 residues. V was trimmed by 0 bases and J by 5 bases, leaving 8 bases between them. CDR1 is MRHNA, CDR2 SNTAGT, per germline. CDR3 in amino acids: CASSDSNGHNEQFF. The CDR3 DNA reads TGTGCCAGCAGTGACTCGAACGGCCACAATGAGCAGTTCTTC.

This clonotype came up many times. The rearrangement uses TRBV9 and TRBJ2-1, with TRBD2 matching 10 bases. Germline assignment: CDR1 SGDLS and CDR2 YYNGEE. The CDR3 runs 14 residues. Trimming removed 3 bases from V and 10 bases from J; junction bases left unmatched: 7. This CDR3 is CASSANLAGVEQFF. In DNA, the CDR3 is TGTGCCAGCAGCGCCAATCTAGCGGGAGTCGAGCAGTTCTTC. Using reference TRBV9 and TRBJ2-1 for the parts outside the CDR3, the full variable domain is DSGVTQTPKHLITATGQRVTLRCSPRSGDLSVYWYQQSLDQGLQFLIQYYNGEERAKGNILERFSAQQFPDLHSELNLSSLELGDSALYFCASSANLAGVEQFFGPGTRLTVL.